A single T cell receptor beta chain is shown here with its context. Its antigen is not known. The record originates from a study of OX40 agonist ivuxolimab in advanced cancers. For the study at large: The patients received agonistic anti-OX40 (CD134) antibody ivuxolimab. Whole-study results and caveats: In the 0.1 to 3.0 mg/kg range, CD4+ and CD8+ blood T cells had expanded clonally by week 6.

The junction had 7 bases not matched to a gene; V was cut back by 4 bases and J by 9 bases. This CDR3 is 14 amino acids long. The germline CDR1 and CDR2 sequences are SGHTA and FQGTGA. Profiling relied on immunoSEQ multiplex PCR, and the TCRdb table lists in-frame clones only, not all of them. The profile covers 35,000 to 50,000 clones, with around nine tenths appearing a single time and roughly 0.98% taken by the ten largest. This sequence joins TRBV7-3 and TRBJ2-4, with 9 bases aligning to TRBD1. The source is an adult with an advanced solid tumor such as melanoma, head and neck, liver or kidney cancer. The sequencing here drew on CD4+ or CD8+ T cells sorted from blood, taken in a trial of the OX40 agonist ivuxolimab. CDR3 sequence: CASSSTGGKGIQYF. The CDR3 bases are TGTGCCAGCAGCTCCACAGGGGGCAAGGGCATTCAGTACTTC.